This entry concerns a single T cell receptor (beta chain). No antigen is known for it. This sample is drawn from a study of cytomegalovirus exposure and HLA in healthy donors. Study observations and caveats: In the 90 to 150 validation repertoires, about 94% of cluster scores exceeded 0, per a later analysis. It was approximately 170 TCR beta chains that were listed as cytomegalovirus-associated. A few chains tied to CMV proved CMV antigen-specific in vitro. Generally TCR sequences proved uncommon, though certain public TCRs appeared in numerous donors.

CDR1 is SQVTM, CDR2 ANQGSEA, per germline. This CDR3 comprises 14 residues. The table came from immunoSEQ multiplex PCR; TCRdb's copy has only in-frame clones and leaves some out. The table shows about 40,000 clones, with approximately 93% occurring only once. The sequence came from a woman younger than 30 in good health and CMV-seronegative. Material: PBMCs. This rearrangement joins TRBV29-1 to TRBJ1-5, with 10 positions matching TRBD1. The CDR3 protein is CSVTGTGVDQPQHF. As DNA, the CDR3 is TGCAGTGTGACCGGGACAGGGGTCGATCAGCCCCAGCATTTT.